This T cell receptor beta chain was sequenced for a study of shared clonotypes between healthy human individuals. Naive CD8 populations comprised CD45RO-negative cells positively selected for CCR7, excluding terminally differentiated effector memory CD45RA+ cells. Germline V lookup: CDR1 SGHRS, CDR2 YFSETQ. Between the trimmed V and J ends, which lost 4 bases and 1 base, there was a span of 18 bases. The CDR3 consists of 17 residues. Assay used: immunoSEQ multiplex PCR; TCRdb lists only in-frame clones, some missing. The sample yields about 1.9 million clones, about 93% seen once. This clonotype was obtained from a man younger than 35 in good health. Some clones in this sample may be carry-over from other donors' samples. The chain joins TRBV5-1 to TRBJ2-4; D is unclear. The sample taken for sequencing was naive CD8+ T cells from PBMCs. The CDR3 sequence is CASSPGRAEIAKNIQYF. Written as DNA, the CDR3 is TGCGCCAGCAGCCCCGGAAGGGCGGAGATCGCCAAAAACATTCAGTACTTC. Complete variable domain (other parts from reference TRBV5-1 and TRBJ2-4): KAGVTQTPRYLIKTRGQQVTLSCSPISGHRSVSWYQQTPGQGLQFLFEYFSETQRNKGNFPGRFSGRQFSNSRSEMNVSTLELGDSALYLCASSPGRAEIAKNIQYFGAGTRLSVL.